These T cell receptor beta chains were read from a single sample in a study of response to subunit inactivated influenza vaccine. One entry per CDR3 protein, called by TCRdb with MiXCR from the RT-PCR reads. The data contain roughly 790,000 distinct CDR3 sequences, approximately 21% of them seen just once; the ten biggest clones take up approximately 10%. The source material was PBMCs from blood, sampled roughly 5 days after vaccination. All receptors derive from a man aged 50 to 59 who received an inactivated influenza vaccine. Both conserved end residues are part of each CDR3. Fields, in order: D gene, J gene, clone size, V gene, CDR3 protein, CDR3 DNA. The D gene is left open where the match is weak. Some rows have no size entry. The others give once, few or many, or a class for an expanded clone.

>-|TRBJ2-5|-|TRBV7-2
CASSLVDRLGTQYF
TGTGCCAGCAGCTTAGTGGATCGCTTGGGGACCCAGTACTTC
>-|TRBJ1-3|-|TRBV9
CASSVGGGGSGNTIYF
TGTGCCAGCAGCGTTGGAGGTGGGGGATCTGGAAACACCATATATTTT
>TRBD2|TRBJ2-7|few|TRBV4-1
CASSPGNLGGGSYEQYF
TGCGCCAGCAGCCCCGGCAATCTGGGCGGGGGCTCCTACGAGCAGTACTTC
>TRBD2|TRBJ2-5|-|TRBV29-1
CSVSHSGRAETQYF
TGCAGCGTTTCCCATAGCGGGAGGGCTGAGACCCAGTACTTC
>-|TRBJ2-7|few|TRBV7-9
CASSTHRGLDEQYF
TGTGCCAGCAGCACTCATCGGGGACTGGACGAGCAGTACTTC
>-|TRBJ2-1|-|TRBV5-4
CASSLGGAAYNEQFF
TGTGCCAGCAGCTTGGGTGGGGCCGCATACAATGAGCAGTTCTTC
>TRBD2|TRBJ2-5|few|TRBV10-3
CAIKSSGGPQETQYF
TGTGCCATCAAAAGTAGCGGGGGCCCCCAAGAGACCCAGTACTTC
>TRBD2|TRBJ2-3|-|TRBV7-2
CASTKGVLAGYTDTQYF
TGTGCCAGCACCAAGGGGGTACTAGCGGGTTACACAGATACGCAGTATTTT
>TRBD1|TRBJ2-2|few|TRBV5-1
CASTGGSTGELFF
TGCGCCAGTACAGGGGGCAGCACCGGGGAGCTGTTTTTT
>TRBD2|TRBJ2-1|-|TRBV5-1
CASSLALAGGSDEQIF
TGCGCCAGCAGCTTGGCCCTAGCGGGAGGGTCAGATGAGCAGATCTTC
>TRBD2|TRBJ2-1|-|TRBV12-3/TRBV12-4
CASSSSSGRAYSEQFF
TGTGCCAGCAGTTCATCTAGCGGGAGGGCTTACAGTGAGCAGTTCTTC
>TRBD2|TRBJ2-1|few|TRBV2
CASGLAVYNEQFF
TGTGCCAGCGGACTAGCGGTGTACAATGAGCAGTTCTTC
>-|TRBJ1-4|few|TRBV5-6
CASSQLTGAEKLFF
TGTGCCAGCAGCCAGCTTACGGGAGCCGAGAAACTGTTTTTT
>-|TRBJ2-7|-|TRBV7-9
CASSPDSWPYEQYF
TGTGCCAGCAGCCCCGATTCTTGGCCCTACGAGCAGTACTTC
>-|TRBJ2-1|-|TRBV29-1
CSPPGMGEWYNEQFF
TGCAGCCCCCCCGGGATGGGGGAGTGGTACAATGAGCAGTTCTTC
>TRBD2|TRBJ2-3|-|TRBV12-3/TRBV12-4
CASSLGVSGRSADTQYF
TGTGCCAGCAGTTTAGGGGTTAGCGGGAGGTCCGCAGATACGCAGTATTTT
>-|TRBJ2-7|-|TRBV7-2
CASSPGSAATYEQYF
TGTGCCAGCAGCCCCGGTTCGGCAGCAACCTACGAGCAGTACTTC
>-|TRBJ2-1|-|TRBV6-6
CASSYQRDNEQFF
TGTGCCAGCAGTTACCAGCGGGACAATGAGCAGTTCTTC
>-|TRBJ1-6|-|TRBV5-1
CASSLGGRKISPLHF
TGCGCCAGCAGTCTCGGAGGACGGAAGATTTCACCCCTCCACTTT
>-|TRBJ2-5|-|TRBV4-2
CASSQEELSLETQYF
TGTGCCAGCAGCCAAGAAGAACTGTCGCTAGAGACCCAGTACTTC
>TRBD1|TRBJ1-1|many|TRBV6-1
CASSRQGERGTEAFF
TGTGCCAGCAGTCGACAGGGTGAGAGGGGCACTGAAGCTTTCTTT
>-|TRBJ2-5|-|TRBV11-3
CASSAQGRETQYF
TGTGCCAGCAGCGCCCAGGGGCGGGAGACCCAGTACTTC
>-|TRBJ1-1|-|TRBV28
CASSRTQGITEAFF
TGTGCCAGCAGCCGAACTCAGGGGATCACTGAAGCTTTCTTT
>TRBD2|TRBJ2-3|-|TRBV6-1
CASSSSGSGGDTQYF
TGTGCCAGCAGCTCGTCGGGAAGCGGGGGAGATACGCAGTATTTT
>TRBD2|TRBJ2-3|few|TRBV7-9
CASSLVGTSGDTQYF
TGTGCCAGCAGCTTAGTCGGAACTAGCGGAGATACGCAGTATTTT
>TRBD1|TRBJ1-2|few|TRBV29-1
CSVEEPRGAAGYTF
TGCAGCGTTGAAGAACCCAGGGGGGCGGCCGGCTACACCTTC
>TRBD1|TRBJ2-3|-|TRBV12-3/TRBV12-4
CASTDRLTDTQYF
TGTGCCAGCACGGACAGGCTCACAGATACGCAGTATTTT
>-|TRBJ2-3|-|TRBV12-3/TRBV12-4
CASSTRGGGDTQYF
TGTGCCAGCTCCACCAGGGGGGGGGGAGATACGCAGTATTTT
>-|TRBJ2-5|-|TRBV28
CASRGDGETQYF
TGTGCCAGCAGGGGGGACGGAGAGACCCAGTACTTC
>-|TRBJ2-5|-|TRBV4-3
CASSQFTSETQYF
TGCGCCAGCAGCCAATTCACCTCTGAGACCCAGTACTTC
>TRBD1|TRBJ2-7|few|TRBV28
CASSPDRTGINEQYF
TGTGCCAGCAGTCCCGACCGGACAGGGATCAACGAGCAGTACTTC
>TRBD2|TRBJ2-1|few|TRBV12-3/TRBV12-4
CASSYPGTSFNEQFF
TGTGCCAGCAGTTATCCCGGGACTAGTTTCAATGAGCAGTTCTTC
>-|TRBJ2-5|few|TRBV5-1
CASSFRAETQYF
TGCGCCAGCAGCTTCAGGGCGGAGACCCAGTACTTC
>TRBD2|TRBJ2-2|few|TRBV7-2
CASSLASGRRTGELFF
TGTGCCAGCAGCTTAGCTAGCGGGAGGCGCACCGGGGAGCTGTTTTTT
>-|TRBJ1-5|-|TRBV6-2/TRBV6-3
CASAPLGVQPQHF
TGTGCCAGCGCCCCGCTGGGGGTCCAGCCCCAGCATTTT
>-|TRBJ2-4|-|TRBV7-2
CASSSQASPAKNIQYF
TGTGCCAGCAGCTCCCAGGCCTCACCAGCCAAAAACATTCAGTACTTC
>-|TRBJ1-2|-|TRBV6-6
CASRDRNYGYTF
TGTGCCAGCAGGGACCGTAACTATGGCTACACCTTC
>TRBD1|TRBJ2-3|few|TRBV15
CATSTRQGAEDTQYF
TGTGCCACCAGCACCCGACAGGGGGCAGAGGATACGCAGTATTTT
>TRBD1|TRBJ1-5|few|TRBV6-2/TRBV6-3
CASSPQAGTGNQPQHF
TGTGCCAGCAGTCCGCAGGCGGGGACAGGCAATCAGCCCCAGCATTTT
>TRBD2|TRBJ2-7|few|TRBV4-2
CASSQGSSGREYEQYF
TGTGCCAGCAGCCAAGGGTCCAGCGGGAGAGAGTACGAGCAGTACTTC
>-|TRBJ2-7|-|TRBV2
CARGSKTGSYEQYF
TGTGCCAGAGGGTCGAAAACTGGTTCGTACGAGCAGTACTTC
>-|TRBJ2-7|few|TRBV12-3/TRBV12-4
CATSPHYAGAYEQYF
TGTGCCACCTCACCCCATTATGCTGGGGCATACGAGCAGTACTTC
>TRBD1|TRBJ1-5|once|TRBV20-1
CSAGQDLTNQPQHF
TGCAGTGCTGGACAGGATTTGACGAATCAGCCCCAGCATTTT
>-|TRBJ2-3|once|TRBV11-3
CASSLGNGGTDTQYF
TGTGCCAGCAGCTTAGGCAACGGGGGCACAGATACGCAGTATTTT
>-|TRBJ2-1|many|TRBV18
CASSPTEIEQFF
TGTGCCAGCTCACCAACGGAAATTGAGCAGTTCTTC
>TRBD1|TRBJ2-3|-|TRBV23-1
CASSRAAEGASDTQYF
TGCGCCAGCAGTCGGGCCGCCGAGGGGGCGTCAGATACGCAGTATTTT
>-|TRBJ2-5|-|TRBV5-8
CASSLEPGWVQETQYF
TGTGCCAGCAGCTTGGAACCGGGTTGGGTTCAAGAGACCCAGTACTTC
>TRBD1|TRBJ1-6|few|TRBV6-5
CASSYLGQGDSSPLHF
TGTGCCAGCAGTTACTTGGGACAGGGGGACTCTTCACCCCTCCACTTT
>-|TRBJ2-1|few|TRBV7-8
CASSPHGGAGNEQFF
TGTGCCAGCAGCCCCCACGGGGGCGCAGGGAATGAGCAGTTCTTC
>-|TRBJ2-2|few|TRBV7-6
CASSLVWDTGELFF
TGTGCCAGCAGCTTAGTATGGGACACCGGGGAGCTGTTTTTT
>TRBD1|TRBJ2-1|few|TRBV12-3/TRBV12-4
CASQAGQGSYNEQFF
TGTGCCAGTCAGGCTGGACAGGGGTCCTACAATGAGCAGTTCTTC
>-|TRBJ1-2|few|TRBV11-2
CASSVPSSYGYTF
TGTGCCAGCAGCGTCCCAAGCTCCTATGGCTACACCTTC
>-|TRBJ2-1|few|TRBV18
CASSPLAGRIAYNEQFF
TGTGCCAGCTCACCCCTGGCAGGTAGGATCGCCTACAATGAGCAGTTCTTC
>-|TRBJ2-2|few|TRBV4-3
CASSQDPPPGSLGELFF
TGCGCCAGCAGCCAAGATCCCCCCCCAGGTAGTCTAGGGGAGCTGTTTTTT
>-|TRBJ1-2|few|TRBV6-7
CASSYSMGSYGYTF
TGTGCCAGCAGTTACTCGATGGGTTCCTATGGCTACACCTTC
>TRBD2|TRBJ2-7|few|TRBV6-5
CASSYSLAGEDSYEQYF
TGTGCCAGCAGTTACTCCTTAGCGGGAGAAGACTCCTACGAGCAGTACTTC
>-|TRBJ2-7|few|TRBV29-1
CSVGYQPYEQYF
TGCAGCGTGGGTTATCAACCCTACGAGCAGTACTTC
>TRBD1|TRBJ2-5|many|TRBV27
CASSKTGVETQYF
TGTGCCAGCAGTAAGACAGGGGTGGAGACCCAGTACTTC
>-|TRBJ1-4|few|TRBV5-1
CASSQGPANEKLFF
TGCGCCAGCAGTCAGGGTCCGGCTAATGAAAAACTGTTTTTT
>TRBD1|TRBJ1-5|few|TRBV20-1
CSAAGGGPDQPQHF
TGCAGTGCTGCAGGGGGAGGCCCCGATCAGCCCCAGCATTTT